This TCR beta chain emerged from a study of blood T cell repertoires in COVID-19. Study background: From the United States, Italy and Spain came samples of acute and convalescent COVID-19.

Germline V lookup: CDR1 SGHRS, CDR2 YFSETQ. This CDR3 is built from 14 residues. V was shortened by 4 bases and J by 0 bases, with 9 bases between the two germline ends. Original data processing: Reference gene primer amplification yielded estimated nucleated cell counts. Clones were sequenced by immunoSEQ multiplex PCR, and TCRdb holds only the in-frame ones, with some missing. V and J calls and clone size are as listed in that table; D and trimming were resolved from the DNA. The data show 100,000 to 150,000 clones, with about nine tenths seen just once and over 10% held by the top ten. While infection was still active, Seattle patients were enrolled and then followed longitudinally.

The TCR comes from a woman in her 70s with COVID-19, enrolled during active disease. Sequenced input: peripheral blood. V usage is TRBV5-1 and J usage is TRBJ2-3; maybe TRBD1 (5 bases). The CDR3 DNA reads as TGCGCCAGCAGCATGGACATTAGCACAGATACGCAGTATTTT. Its protein is CASSMDISTDTQYF.